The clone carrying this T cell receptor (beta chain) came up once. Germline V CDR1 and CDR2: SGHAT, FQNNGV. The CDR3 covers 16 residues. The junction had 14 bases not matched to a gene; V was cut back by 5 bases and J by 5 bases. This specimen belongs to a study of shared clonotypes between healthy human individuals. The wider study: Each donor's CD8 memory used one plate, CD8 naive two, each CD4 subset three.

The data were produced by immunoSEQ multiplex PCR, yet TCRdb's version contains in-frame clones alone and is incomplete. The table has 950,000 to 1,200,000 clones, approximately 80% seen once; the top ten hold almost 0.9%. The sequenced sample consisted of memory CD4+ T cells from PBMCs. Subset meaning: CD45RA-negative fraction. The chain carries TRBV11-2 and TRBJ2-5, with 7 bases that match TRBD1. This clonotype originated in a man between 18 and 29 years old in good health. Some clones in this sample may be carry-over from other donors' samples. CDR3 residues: CASSPRRTGGLETQYF. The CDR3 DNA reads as TGTGCCAGCAGCCCCCGGAGGACAGGCGGTCTGGAGACCCAGTACTTC.